This T cell receptor (beta chain) was sequenced during a study of blood T cell repertoires in COVID-19 (TCRdb year 2020). Looking at the study overall: Samples from collaborators originated in the United States, Italy and Spain and spanned both the acute and convalescent phases of COVID-19. The material from the prospective study consisted of cDNA or gDNA derived from T cells, B-cell-depleted T cells, or PBMCs. The dataset comprised deeply sampled blood TCRbeta repertoires from subjects exposed to, actively infected with, or recovered from COVID-19. The repertoires were released in a freely available public database meant as a resource for research on the immune response to SARS-CoV-2. Samples came from the ongoing ImmuneRACE study (first 160 participants) plus 1,254 subjects from 6 global collaborators. A de-identified subject ID, COVID-19 status, age in years and sex were almost always included in the sample metadata. Where available, HLA class I and class II types were obtained from metadata supplied by the sample provider rather than from assay-based typing.

Taken from the germline V gene (reference sequence), the CDR1 and CDR2 loops are SGHNT and YYREEE. The junction shows trimming of 3 bases on V and 3 bases on J, and the gene matches do not reach 4 bases of it. Including cysteine and phenylalanine, the CDR3 has 15 amino acids. Only the CDR3 region is kept as DNA, spanning 45 bases read in frame from base 1. Turning to this clone: Its antigen is still unknown. No base quality information exists; no much larger clone differs at one position.

What the research found in general, with its limitations: How much clinical and demographic metadata was included differed by source and by participant, and the metadata was provided uncurated.

The immunoSEQ Assay, a bias-controlled multiplex PCR, was used to amplify TCRbeta CDR3 regions from genomic DNA. Turning to the authors' computational methods: The number of nucleated cells in each sample was estimated from the amplification of reference gene primers within the assay. Sequence reads were collapsed and filtered to measure the absolute abundance of every unique TCRbeta CDR3 rearrangement. For each sample, productive Simpson clonality was calculated as the square root of Simpson's diversity index over productive rearrangements. Held by TCRdb, this immuneACCESS table contains in-frame sequences only and omits some clones. Under half of the omission traces to an unresolved V gene where checked; the cause of the rest is unknown. V, J and clone size are taken as reported in that table, and D and trimming were inferred from the DNA itself. The sample table records 170,000 or so clones; 84% of these occur just once. The ten largest make up 13% to 15% of the sample.

Each collaborating institution followed its own protocols to collect whole blood in K2EDTA tubes. For TCRbeta analysis, collaborators shipped samples in one of three forms: frozen whole blood, isolated PBMCs, or DNA extracted from either of those sample types. The chain is made from TRBV5-4 and TRBJ2-1; 9 middle bases align to TRBD2. The receptor's source is a man between 18 and 29 years old with active or convalescent COVID-19. The sequenced material came from peripheral blood. This receptor carries the CDR3 CASSSQRGDYNEQFF. The nucleotide sequence reads TGTGCCAGCAGCTCACAGCGGGGGGACTACAATGAGCAGTTCTTC.